The text below deals with one T cell receptor beta chain. The antigen remains unidentified. TCRdb re-analysed the multiplex PCR reads in MiXCR, keeping a single row per CDR3 protein. The table has more than 12,000 distinct CDR3 sequences, less than 70% seen once. The data were taken from a study of breast tumors, draining lymph nodes, adjacent tissues. Notes on the study in general: That most tumor T cells come from lymph nodes remained unproven. The data were judged consistent with most tumor T cells coming from lymph node and expanding in tumor. Tumor TCR diversity was below lymph nodes but above nontumor tissue. Tumor and nontumor repertoires were significantly more similar in luminal-like than in basal-like breast cancer.

The germline V and J ends were trimmed by 5 bases and 6 bases, with 14 bases remaining between them. Looked up from germline, CDR1 is MRHNA and CDR2 is SNTAGT. There are 15 residues in the CDR3. J is TRBJ1-6 and V is TRBV6-4, with a possible D match to TRBD1 (6 bases). The TCR was taken from a female donor with breast cancer. Some clones in this sample may be carry-over from other donors' samples. Sequencing was done on a sample of tumor-adjacent breast tissue. The CDR3 here is CASSPEEGGNSPLHF. The CDR3 nucleotides are TGTGCCAGCAGTCCAGAGGAGGGGGGTAATTCACCCCTCCACTTT.